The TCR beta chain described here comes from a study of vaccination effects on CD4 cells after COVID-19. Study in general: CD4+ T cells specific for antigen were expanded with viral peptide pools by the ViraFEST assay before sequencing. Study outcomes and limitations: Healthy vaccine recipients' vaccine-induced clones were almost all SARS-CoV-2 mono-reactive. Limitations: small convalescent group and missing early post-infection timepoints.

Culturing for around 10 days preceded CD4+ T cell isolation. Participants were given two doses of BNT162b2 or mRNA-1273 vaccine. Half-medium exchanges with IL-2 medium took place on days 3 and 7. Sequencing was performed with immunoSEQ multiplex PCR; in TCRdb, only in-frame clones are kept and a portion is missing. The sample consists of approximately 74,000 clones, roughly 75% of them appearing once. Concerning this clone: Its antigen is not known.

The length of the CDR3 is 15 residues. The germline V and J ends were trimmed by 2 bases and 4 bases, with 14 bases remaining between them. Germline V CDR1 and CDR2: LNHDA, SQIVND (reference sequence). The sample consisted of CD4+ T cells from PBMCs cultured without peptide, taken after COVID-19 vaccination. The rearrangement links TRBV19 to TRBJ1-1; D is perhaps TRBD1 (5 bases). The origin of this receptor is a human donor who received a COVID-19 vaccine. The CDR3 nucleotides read TGTGCCAGTAGTATATTAGGCCGAGGGGCCACTGAAGCTTTCTTT. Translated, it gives CASSILGRGATEAFF. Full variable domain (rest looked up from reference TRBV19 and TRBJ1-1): DGGITQSPKYLFRKEGQNVTLSCEQNLNHDAMYWYRQDPGQGLRLIYYSQIVNDFQKGDIAEGYSVSREKKESFPLTVTSAQKNPTAFYLCASSILGRGATEAFFGQGTRLTVV.